Reported below is one T cell receptor (beta chain). This CDR3 comprises 15 residues. Germline V gene data show CDR1 as SGHNT and CDR2 as YYREEE (reference sequence). V lost 4 bases and J lost 2, with 15 bases in between. Time point noted: baseline pretreatment blood. Treatment specified: 15 Gy SBRT to primary tumor, nephrectomy 4 weeks later. This entry comes from a study of radiation and T cells in renal cell carcinoma. Study at large: Nephrectomy followed 15 Gy stereotactic body radiation by 4 weeks.

The table came from immunoSEQ multiplex PCR; TCRdb's copy has only in-frame clones and leaves some out. The sample has 140,000 to 150,000 clones; around 89% are singletons. The TCR sequence derives from a woman between 65 and 79 years old with renal cell carcinoma. This rearrangement joins TRBV5-4 to TRBJ1-1; a weak D match, TRBD1 (5 bases). Sequencing used blood, obtained from a patient whose treatment included radiotherapy and nephrectomy. The CDR3 nucleotides read TGTGCCAGCAGCCTTCCAGGGTCAGGTAACACTGAAGCTTTCTTT. This gives the protein CASSLPGSGNTEAFF.